This TCR beta chain appears in the sequencing data of a study of shared clonotypes between healthy human individuals. Overall study: Three CD4 naive, three CD4 memory, two CD8 naive and one CD8 memory plate were used per donor. Overall study findings and caveats: Sorted-subset samples were not fully sequenced, rarefaction indicated.

As defined, naive CD8 cells were CD45RO-negative and positively selected for CCR7, with terminally differentiated effector memory CD45RA+ cells excluded. For this clone: Its antigen is not known.

The CDR3 spans 15 residues. V shed 0 bases and J shed 0 bases, with 9 bases lying between them. In germline, CDR1 is MNHEY, CDR2 SMNVEV (reference sequence). TCRdb's table, derived via immunoSEQ multiplex PCR, lists solely in-frame clones and lacks some. This table holds under 1 million clones, 92% found once. The specimen was naive CD8+ T cells sorted from blood. The TCR originated in a man aged 25 to 45 in good health. J is TRBJ2-7 and V is TRBV27; tentative D call: TRBD2 (5 bases). This CDR3 is CASSLSAGFSYEQYF. DNA for the CDR3: TGTGCCAGCAGTTTATCTGCGGGTTTCTCCTACGAGCAGTACTTC.